This T cell receptor (beta chain) was identified in a study of beta chain features in type 1 diabetes (dated by TCRdb to the late 2010s). For the wider study: No differences in mean age, gender distribution, total cell number or subset yield were found between patients and healthy donors. Naive and central memory subsets were obtained from all 30 or so donors, but regulatory and stem cell-like memory subsets were isolated from only 8 patients and roughly eight healthy donors. A total of about 100,000,000 sorted cells were examined across all samples, and RNA yield correlated strongly with the number of cells per subset. The study compared the TCRB repertoires of sorted circulating CD4+ T cell subsets in recently diagnosed type 1 diabetes patients with those in matched healthy donors. The study at large found these results: PCR might favor shorter templates, but patient and control samples were amplified and corrected together, so any skew would affect both groups equally. Naive, central memory and regulatory TCRB repertoires appeared more similar among patients than among healthy donors. Because cDNA was sequenced instead of genomic DNA, highly expressing activated cells could be over-represented, though the groups showed no difference in activation or CD3 levels. Because the HLA sub-analyses included only small numbers of individuals, any influence of HLA type on TCRB rearrangement was left unresolved. At VDJ recombination sites, patients with type 1 diabetes made fewer insertions and deleted more nucleotides, a pattern implying thymic rearrangement abnormalities. A moderate but significant shortening of TCRB CDR3 length was observed in type 1 diabetes patients in all four CD4+ subsets.

Each donor gave one peripheral blood draw, averaging roughly 0.11 L, which was collected into heparinised tubes. Using a panel that included CD45RO, CCR7, CD25, CD127, CD95 and CD27, naive, central memory, regulatory and stem cell-like memory CD4+ T cells were sorted on a BD FACSAria II. All sorted populations exceeded 98% purity. Right away, PBMCs were isolated by Lymphoprep density gradient centrifugation and were stained directly, with no culture step. So that batch effects would be minimized, each experiment stained and sorted samples in pairs, pairing one healthy donor with one patient. All of the isolated RNA was reverse transcribed with the High Capacity cDNA Reverse Transcription Kit, so expressed TCRB transcripts were sequenced. Deep immunoSEQ sequencing was applied to naive, central memory and regulatory T cell samples, giving an average of approximately 4 million total reads per sample. After sorted cells were lysed in RLT buffer, RNA was extracted with DNase-treated RNeasy Micro or Mini kits, with the choice depending on cell number. Each cell subset was processed separately to prevent cross-contamination, with patient and healthy donor samples processed together. TCRB sequences were amplified from cDNA with the immunoSEQ multiplex PCR, producing 87-bp fragments spanning the CDR3 region. Amplicons were sequenced on the Illumina HiSeq platform. The study's processing was this. Synthetic template baselines were used to correct PCR bias computationally, reads within Hamming distance 2 were collapsed, and singletons that could not be merged were discarded. By aligning reads against IMGT, V, D and J genes, CDR3 length, and insertions or deletions at six rearrangement sites were assigned. Within each subset, clonotype counts were normalized to sorted cell number, and only after that were true diversity and Gini coefficients computed with the tcR R package. The overlap coefficient, calculated on TCRB nucleotide sequences, was used to measure repertoire sharing. Out-of-frame TCRB sequences from naive cells were analyzed as a proxy for the pre-selection repertoire. TCRdb re-hosts the immuneACCESS table, in-frame sequences only. Its copies lack some clones; in the studies checked, an unresolved V gene accounts for under half of them, and the cause for the rest is not known. That table is the source of V, J and clone size, and D and trimming were worked out from the DNA. Recorded for this sample are about 350,000 clones; about 20% of them occurred a single time. Around 0.045% of the sample is in the top ten clones.

Details on this clone: Its antigen is unknown. No per-base quality is available; no much larger clone lies one base away.

The V end loses 6 bases and the J end loses 6 bases, and a stretch of 12 bases separates them. CDR1 and CDR2, looked up from the germline V gene, are MGHDK and SYGVNS. From the cysteine up to the phenylalanine, the CDR3 has a length of 13 residues. Only the CDR3 DNA is retained, 39 bases long and in frame from the first base. The chain couples TRBV25-1 to TRBJ1-5; D gene: possibly TRBD1, on 5 matching bases. The sample was naive CD4+ T cells from blood. The sample's cell subset or site, from its label and the paper: true naive CD4+ T cells. The sequence was obtained from a woman aged 18-29 years in good health. In nucleotide form, the sequence is TGTGCCAGCAGGCTGGGGGGGAGTCAGCCCCAGCATTTT. Its protein product is CASRLGGSQPQHF.